The 10 T cell receptor beta chains below all came from one sample that was sequenced in a study of blood T cells in healthy people across ages. Together with a sample-barcoded 5' primer, a J-beta primer mix was included in a second PCR lasting roughly 6 to 12 cycles. Each CDR3 protein gets one entry after TCRdb re-called the 5' RACE reads with MiXCR. The sample lists some 1.4 million distinct CDR3 sequences, approximately 38% occurring once. Sequencing was carried out using blood. The receptors shown here come from a woman aged 18-29 years in good health.

V usage is TRBV12-3 or TRBV12-4 and J usage is TRBJ1-2; D may be TRBD1 (6 bases). Trimming removed 2 bases at V and 0 bases at J, with 16 bases between. CDR3 length equals 17 residues. Written as DNA, the CDR3 is TGTGCCAGCAGTTTAACTCCACCCAGGGGATCTAACTATGGCTACACCTTC. Its protein is CASSLTPPRGSNYGYTF.

This clonotype has more than one count but fewer than ten. The chain has TRBV7-9 and TRBJ2-1; D is unresolved. CDR3 length: 12 residues. Germline CDR1 reads SEHNR; CDR2 reads FQNEAQ (reference sequence). The V gene lost 4 bases and the J gene lost 11 bases, with 12 bases spanning the gap. The CDR3 spells CASSSGQQQQFF. DNA for the CDR3: TGTGCCAGCAGCTCTGGGCAGCAGCAGCAGTTCTTC. Full variable domain (remainder filled in from reference TRBV7-9 and TRBJ2-1): DTGVSQNPRHKITKRGQNVTFRCDPISEHNRLYWYRQTLGQGPEFLTYFQNEAQLEKSRLLSDRFSAERPKGSFSTLEIQRTEQGDSAMYLCASSSGQQQQFFGPGTRLTVL.

The genes are TRBV2 and TRBJ2-7; 7 positions agree with TRBD1. Trimming took 5 bases from V and 4 from J; bases not matched to a gene: 8. This CDR3 comprises 14 residues. The germline gives CDR1 SNHLY, CDR2 FYNNEI. The CDR3 loop is CASSPRDRQYEQYF. CDR3 in DNA: TGTGCCAGCAGTCCCCGGGACAGACAATACGAGCAGTACTTC.

This chain uses TRBV20-1 with TRBJ2-3; D ambiguous. V shed 6 bases and J shed 5 bases, with 12 bases lying between them. CDR1 is DFQATT and CDR2 is SNEGSKA in the germline V gene (reference sequence). This CDR3 contains 12 residues. In DNA, the CDR3 is TGCAGTGCCCCTAAAGCAGGAGATACGCAGTATTTT. It encodes CSAPKAGDTQYF.

V is TRBV25-1 and J is TRBJ1-4, with D possibly being TRBD1 (6 bases). Trimming left V 4 bases short and J 0 bases short, with 9 bases between. Germline loops: CDR1 MGHDK, CDR2 SYGVNS. CDR3 length: 15 amino acids. The CDR3 spells CASSADRATNEKLFF. Written as DNA, the CDR3 is TGTGCCAGCAGTGCGGACAGAGCAACTAATGAAAAACTGTTTTTT.

Only a few counts were recorded for this clonotype. The chain links TRBV6-2 or TRBV6-3 to TRBJ2-3, with 7 bases aligning to TRBD2. CDR1 is MNHEY, CDR2 SVGEGT, per germline. The CDR3 extends over 13 amino acids. The V and J ends lost 5 bases and 5 bases, in that order; junction bases with no gene match: 4. CDR3 protein: CASSRDYQDTQYF. As DNA, the CDR3 is TGTGCCAGCAGTCGGGACTATCAAGATACGCAGTATTTT.

This clonotype was picked up a small number of times. The rearrangement links TRBV6-6 to TRBJ2-3; no definite D call. V shed 5 bases and J shed 1 base, with 13 bases lying between them. The CDR3 contains 15 residues. The V gene's germline CDR1 is MNHNY and CDR2 SVGAGI (reference sequence). For the CDR3, the DNA is TGTGCCAGCAGTCCCCCTGGGGAAGGCACAGATACGCAGTATTTT. This sequence encodes CASSPPGEGTDTQYF.

This clonotype was seen a handful of times. The rearrangement links TRBV2 to TRBJ2-5; 10 nucleotides line up with TRBD2. The CDR3 is 17 amino acids. Germline V gives CDR1 SNHLY, CDR2 FYNNEI. Losses at the gene ends were 1 base for V and 5 bases for J; bases not matched to a gene: 10. The CDR3 DNA sequence: TGTGCCAGCAGTGAAGTAGAGTGGGCTAGCGGGAGCGAGACCCAGTACTTC. Protein product: CASSEVEWASGSETQYF.

This clonotype was observed a few times. The chain couples TRBV9 to TRBJ1-2, with a weak D call TRBD1 (5 bases). The CDR3 loop spans 15 amino acids. V lost 1 base to trimming and J lost 4 bases, with 14 bases between them. Germline CDR1 and CDR2: SGDLS and YYNGEE. The CDR3 loop is CASSVHSGTTYGYTF. The CDR3 DNA is TGTGCCAGCAGCGTACACTCAGGGACCACCTATGGCTACACCTTC.

The chain couples TRBV6-1 to TRBJ2-3; 7 bases agree with TRBD2. V lost 5 bases and J lost 5; bases outside the gene matches: 16. CDR3 length: 17 amino acids. Germline V gene sequence: CDR1 MNHNS, CDR2 SASEGT. This CDR3 reads CASSLGPSGIRVDTQYF. The CDR3 region has the DNA TGTGCCAGCAGTCTTGGCCCAAGCGGGATACGTGTAGATACGCAGTATTTT.